This T cell receptor (beta chain) was identified in a study of T cells in Graves' hyperthyroidism and ophthalmopathy. Study findings and constraints: In the blood, most expanded thyroid clonotypes above 0.001 appeared as well.

The CDR3 is 14 amino acids. Germline V gene sequence: CDR1 DFQATT, CDR2 SNEGSKA (reference sequence). V gave up 2 bases and J gave up 5 bases, with 15 bases separating them. From RNA transcripts, TCR beta CDR3 regions were amplified. The HTBI primer set served for first-round RT-PCR of the TCR CDR3. TCRdb reprocessed the multiplex PCR reads via MiXCR and lists one record per CDR3 protein. Of around 620,000 distinct CDR3 sequences listed, 12% to 15% are singletons. This clonotype was seen ten or more times. Its antigen is unknown. The sample was blood. The genes are TRBV20-1 and TRBJ2-5; D is perhaps TRBD2 (6 bases). The source is a woman under 30 with Graves' ophthalmopathy. CDR3 nucleotides: TGCAGTGCTAGACAGGAGGGGAGTTGGGAGACCCAGTACTTC. This encodes CSARQEGSWETQYF.